This entry lists 23 T cell receptor beta chains sequenced from one sample in a study of cytomegalovirus exposure and HLA in healthy donors. Measured with immunoSEQ multiplex PCR; TCRdb has only the in-frame clones, and not every one. The profile shows a few hundred thousand clones, 70% to 90% of them singletons. Sequences were obtained from PBMCs. The receptor source for this set is a young woman in good health and CMV-seronegative.

The chain has TRBV11-2 and TRBJ1-3, with D perhaps matching TRBD1 (6 bases). With 8 bases removed from V and 2 bases from J, the gap between germline ends came to 16 bases. There are 15 residues in the CDR3. The germline V gene encodes CDR1 SGHAT and CDR2 FQNNGV. The CDR3 protein is CASAGQGKAGNTIYF. The CDR3 nucleotides are TGTGCCAGCGCTGGGCAGGGGAAGGCTGGAAACACCATATATTTT.

This clone was seen a single time. V is TRBV7-9 and J is TRBJ2-7, with TRBD1 matching over 10 bases. This CDR3 region has 19 residues. Germline values: CDR1 SEHNR, CDR2 FQNEAQ (reference sequence). V shed 0 bases, J shed 5 bases, and the junction held 16 bases outside the gene matches. This chain's CDR3 is CASSLALNPGTGARNEQYF. The CDR3 DNA sequence: TGTGCCAGCAGCTTAGCGCTAAACCCCGGGACAGGGGCGAGGAACGAGCAGTACTTC.

This rearrangement joins TRBV7-9 to TRBJ1-2, with 7 bases aligning to TRBD1. With V trimmed by 7 bases and J by 3 bases, 5 bases remained unmatched. The germline gives CDR1 SEHNR, CDR2 FQNEAQ (reference sequence). This CDR3 has 13 residues. The CDR3 here is CASTPGQHYGYTF. The CDR3 DNA follows: TGTGCCAGCACCCCGGGACAGCACTATGGCTACACCTTC.

The rearrangement joins TRBV30 to TRBJ1-4, with 7 bases fitting TRBD1. Trimming removed 3 bases from V and 7 bases from J; junction bases left unmatched: 8. CDR3 length: 14 amino acids. Germline V CDR1 and CDR2: GTSNPN, SVGIG (reference sequence). CDR3 amino acids: CAWSEGAGGEKLFF. CDR3 in DNA: TGTGCCTGGAGCGAGGGGGCGGGGGGTGAAAAACTGTTTTTT.

The chain's CDR3 is CASGTPILNSPLHF. CDR3 sequence (DNA): TGTGCCAGCGGGACACCGATACTTAATTCACCCCTCCACTTT. This chain uses TRBV28 with TRBJ1-6; D might be TRBD1 (6 bases). The CDR3 contains 14 residues. V was shortened by 8 bases and J by 6 bases, with 14 bases between the two germline ends. Looked up from germline, CDR1 is MDHEN and CDR2 is SYDVKM.

The V call is TRBV10-3, the J call TRBJ2-1; 12 bases fit TRBD2. CDR1 and CDR2 (germline): ENHRY, SYGVKD. The CDR3 extends over 17 amino acids. Germline trimming cut 4 bases from V and 8 bases from J; bases unmatched to any gene: 12. The CDR3 loop reads CAISVQQTSGSRDEQFF. The DNA of the CDR3 is TGTGCCATCAGTGTCCAGCAGACTAGCGGGAGTAGGGATGAGCAGTTCTTC.

V usage is TRBV9 and J usage is TRBJ2-7; a weak D match, TRBD1 (6 bases). CDR1 and CDR2 from the germline V gene are SGDLS and YYNGEE. The V gene lost 0 bases and the J gene lost 7 bases, with 14 bases spanning the gap. The CDR3 contains 14 residues. CDR3 residues: CASSVGQGPGEQYF. The CDR3 DNA sequence: TGTGCCAGCAGCGTAGGGCAGGGGCCAGGGGAGCAGTACTTC.

V is TRBV15 and J is TRBJ1-3; no clear D. The V end was cut by 0 bases, the J end by 2 bases, with 8 bases between. This CDR3 has 15 amino acids. Germline V CDR1 and CDR2: LNHNV, YYDKDF (reference sequence). CDR3 sequence: CATSRDPKPGNTIYF. CDR3 coding DNA: TGTGCCACCAGCAGAGATCCCAAGCCTGGAAACACCATATATTTT.

Note on this clone: The same CDR3 can be traced to other DNA sequences in this sample. The V and J genes are TRBV5-1 and TRBJ1-1; D uncertain. CDR3 length: 13 amino acids. Germline V gene lookup returns CDR1 SGHRS and CDR2 YFSETQ. V lost 0 bases, J lost 0 bases, and 3 bases lay in between. In DNA form, the CDR3 reads TGCGCCAGCAGCTTGGCGGTGAACACTGAAGCTTTCTTT. Amino acid sequence: CASSLAVNTEAFF.

This clone is a singleton in its sample. The gene calls are TRBV28 and TRBJ2-6; 12 bases match TRBD1. The CDR3 covers 16 residues. V shed 6 bases, J shed 12 bases, and the junction held 12 bases outside the gene matches. Germline V gives CDR1 MDHEN, CDR2 SYDVKM. The chain's CDR3 is CASRPTPGQGAFVLTF. In DNA, the CDR3 is TGTGCCAGCAGGCCAACCCCGGGACAGGGGGCCTTCGTCCTGACTTTC.

CDR3 coding DNA: TGTGCCAGCAGCAGACAGGCCCTAGCCAAAAACATTCAGTACTTC. It encodes CASSRQALAKNIQYF. This chain uses TRBV7-2 with TRBJ2-4; possibly TRBD1 for D (6 bases). Germline lookup yields CDR1 SGHTA and CDR2 FQGNSA. There are 15 residues in the CDR3. Trimming took off 5 bases at V and 0 bases at J, with 11 bases between the two ends.

The V gene is TRBV9, the J gene TRBJ2-3; 8 positions match TRBD2. The trim removed 4 bases at V and 6 bases at J, leaving 4 bases unmatched. The V gene's germline CDR1 is SGDLS and CDR2 YYNGEE. The CDR3 runs 13 residues. CDR3 amino acids: CASSSRLADTQYF. As DNA, the CDR3 is TGTGCCAGCAGCTCCCGACTAGCGGATACGCAGTATTTT.

This clone showed up just once. The V call is TRBV6-5, the J call TRBJ1-5, with D maybe TRBD1 (6 bases). From germline, CDR1 is MNHEY and CDR2 SVGAGI. The CDR3 totals 15 residues. V was shortened by 8 bases and J by 5 bases, with 19 bases between the two germline ends. This CDR3 is CASGFLDRAYQPQHF. CDR3 bases: TGTGCCAGCGGCTTCCTGGACAGAGCTTATCAGCCCCAGCATTTT.

V and J are TRBV28 and TRBJ2-3; 13 bases are a match to TRBD2. The V segment lost 4 bases and the J segment 3 bases; nucleotides outside the gene matches: 10. Germline CDR1 is MDHEN and CDR2 is SYDVKM. The CDR3 runs to 18 residues. The CDR3 coding sequence is TGTGCCAGCAGTTCCACGACTAGCGGGAGGAGGGTGACAGATACGCAGTATTTT. Its protein product is CASSSTTSGRRVTDTQYF. The variable domain in full, with the rest retrieved from reference TRBV28 and TRBJ2-3, is DVKVTQSSRYLVKRTGEKVFLECVQDMDHENMFWYRQDPGLGLRLIYFSYDVKMKEKGDIPEGYSVSREKKERFSLILESASTNQTSMYLCASSSTTSGRRVTDTQYFGPGTRLTVL.

The V call is TRBV28, the J call TRBJ1-6; 9 nucleotides line up with TRBD1. The length of the CDR3 is 14 residues. After removal of 5 bases from V and 9 bases from J, the junction contained 5 bases not matched to a gene. Germline V gene sequence: CDR1 MDHEN, CDR2 SYDVKM. DNA of the CDR3: TGTGCCAGCAGTCCAGGGACAGGGCGTTCACCCCTCCACTTT. Translated: CASSPGTGRSPLHF.

This clone was observed a handful of times. The chain is built from TRBV6-5 and TRBJ2-7, with D possibly being TRBD2 (5 bases). The V gene's germline CDR1 is MNHEY and CDR2 SVGAGI. The CDR3 is made up of 14 amino acids. Trimming removed 5 bases from V and 6 bases from J, with 17 bases in between. CDR3 DNA sequence: TGTGCCAGCAGTCAGCGGCAGGTCGCGAGCGAGCAGTACTTC. It yields the protein CASSQRQVASEQYF.

The chain is built from TRBV7-9 and TRBJ2-6; D is uncertain. The CDR3 loop spans 15 amino acids. The germline V gene has CDR1 SEHNR and CDR2 FQNEAQ (reference sequence). V was cut by 5 bases and J by 4 bases, with 12 bases left in between. CDR3: CASSPRSPGANVLTF. In DNA form, the CDR3 reads TGTGCCAGCAGCCCCCGGTCACCCGGGGCCAACGTCCTGACTTTC.

This rearrangement joins TRBV9 to TRBJ1-2; 7 bases line up with TRBD1. The length of the CDR3 is 16 residues. After removal of 0 bases from V and 1 base from J, the junction contained 6 bases not matched to a gene. Germline-derived CDR1 and CDR2 are SGDLS and YYNGEE. CDR3 DNA: TGTGCCAGCAGCGTAGGATTAGGGGGCGTTAACTATGGCTACACCTTC. It codes for CASSVGLGGVNYGYTF.

The chain joins TRBV6-5 to TRBJ2-7; 8 nucleotides align to TRBD2. The CDR3 runs to 13 residues. Germline CDR1 MNHEY, CDR2 SVGAGI. V gave up 5 bases and J gave up 7 bases; unmatched junction bases: 7. The DNA for the CDR3 is TGTGCCAGCAGTCCCCTCATAGCGGGAGAGCAGTACTTC. Encoded protein: CASSPLIAGEQYF.

V is TRBV11-3 and J is TRBJ2-1, with D maybe TRBD2 (6 bases). CDR3 length: 18 amino acids. V lost 1 base, J lost 1 base, and 17 bases lay in between. The germline V gene has CDR1 SGHNT and CDR2 YENEEA. Here the CDR3 reads CASSLGQEEEGSYNEQFF. The CDR3 DNA is TGTGCCAGCAGCTTAGGTCAGGAGGAGGAGGGTTCCTACAATGAGCAGTTCTTC.

The chain uses TRBV20-1 and TRBJ2-7; D not resolved. Germline assignment: CDR1 DFQATT and CDR2 SNEGSKA (reference sequence). V was trimmed by 1 base and J by 7 bases, leaving 8 bases between them. CDR3 length equals 11 residues. The CDR3 reads CSARGLREQYF. The CDR3 nucleotides read TGCAGTGCTAGAGGGCTCAGAGAGCAGTACTTC.

This chain connects TRBV6-1 to TRBJ2-5; possibly TRBD1 for D (5 bases). Looked up from germline, CDR1 is MNHNS and CDR2 is SASEGT. The CDR3 spans 14 residues. V lost 4 bases and J lost 3, with 12 bases in between. CDR3 loop: CASSGHRNKETQYF. As DNA, the CDR3 is TGTGCCAGCAGTGGTCACAGGAATAAAGAGACCCAGTACTTC.

The rearrangement uses TRBV2 and TRBJ2-1; 9 bases are a match to TRBD2. The CDR3 totals 15 residues. V dropped 2 bases and J dropped 9; count of bases not matched to a gene: 8. Looked up from germline, CDR1 is SNHLY and CDR2 is FYNNEI. For the CDR3, the DNA is TGTGCCAGCAGTGAAAGGGCGGGAGGGCCGGGTGAGCAGTTCTTC. The encoded protein is CASSERAGGPGEQFF.